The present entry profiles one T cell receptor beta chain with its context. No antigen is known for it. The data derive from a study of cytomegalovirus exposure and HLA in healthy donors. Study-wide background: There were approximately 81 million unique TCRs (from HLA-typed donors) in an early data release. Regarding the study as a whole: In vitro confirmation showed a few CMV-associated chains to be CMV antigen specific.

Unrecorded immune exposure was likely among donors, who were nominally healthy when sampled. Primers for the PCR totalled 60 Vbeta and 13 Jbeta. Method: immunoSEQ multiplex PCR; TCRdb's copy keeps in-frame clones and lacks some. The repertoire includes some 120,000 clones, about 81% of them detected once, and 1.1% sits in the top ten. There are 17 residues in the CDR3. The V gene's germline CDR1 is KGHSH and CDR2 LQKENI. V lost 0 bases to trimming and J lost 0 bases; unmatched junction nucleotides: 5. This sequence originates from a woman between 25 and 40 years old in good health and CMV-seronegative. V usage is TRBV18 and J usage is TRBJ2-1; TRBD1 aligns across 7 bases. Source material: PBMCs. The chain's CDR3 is CASSPPSWTGSYNEQFF. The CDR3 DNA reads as TGTGCCAGCTCACCACCCAGTTGGACAGGCTCCTACAATGAGCAGTTCTTC.